One sample yielded the 28 T cell receptor beta chains listed below, sequenced in a study of technical replicates of blood from several donors. Sequencing used immunoSEQ multiplex PCR; TCRdb keeps in-frame clones, though not all of them. The sample lists roughly 97,000 clones, about 96% seen once, with approximately 0.38% in the top ten. The sequencing sample was made of T cells isolated from PBMCs. Receptors originate from a human donor in good health.

The chain uses TRBV5-1 and TRBJ2-7; possible D gene TRBD2, 6 bases. Germline loops: CDR1 SGHRS, CDR2 YFSETQ. The CDR3 runs to 14 residues. V lost 2 bases and J lost 5, with 14 bases in between. The CDR3 DNA follows: TGCGCCAGCAGCTTTTCGGGGGAGAGGGACGAGCAGTACTTC. Its protein is CASSFSGERDEQYF.

The J gene is TRBJ1-2, the V gene TRBV30; no definite D call. CDR3 length: 12 amino acids. V shed 3 bases and J shed 5 bases, with 10 bases lying between them. CDR1 is GTSNPN and CDR2 is SVGIG in the germline V gene (reference sequence). CDR3 sequence: CAWSAATYGYTF. For the CDR3, the DNA is TGTGCCTGGAGCGCCGCGACTTATGGCTACACCTTC.

The rearrangement joins TRBV28 to TRBJ2-1; D uncertain. CDR1 is MDHEN and CDR2 is SYDVKM in the germline V gene. This CDR3 is built from 13 residues. V lost 5 bases and J lost 0, with 5 bases in between. CDR3 bases: TGTGCCAGCAGTACCAGCTCCTACAATGAGCAGTTCTTC. Translation gives CASSTSSYNEQFF.

This clone was recorded once. V usage is TRBV30 and J usage is TRBJ2-7; the match to TRBD2 covers 16 bases. Germline V gene sequence: CDR1 GTSNPN, CDR2 SVGIG (reference sequence). The J segment lost 1 base and the V segment lost 3 bases, leaving 0 bases of the junction unmatched. The CDR3 covers 15 residues. CDR3 protein: CAWRGLAGGSYEQYF. CDR3 bases: TGTGCCTGGAGGGGACTAGCGGGAGGGTCCTACGAGCAGTACTTC.

This chain joins TRBV29-1 and TRBJ1-2; 7 positions match TRBD1. CDR1 SQVTM and CDR2 ANQGSEA come from the germline V gene. V lost 7 bases and J lost 4; bases outside the gene matches: 3. CDR3 length equals 11 residues. The CDR3 protein is CSARDSYGYTF. Written as DNA, the CDR3 is TGCAGCGCAAGGGACAGCTATGGCTACACCTTC.

This chain links TRBV12-5 with TRBJ2-7, with no clear D. Germline V lookup: CDR1 LGHNT, CDR2 FRNRAP. Trimming cost V 6 bases and J 7 bases, with 10 bases left between them. The CDR3 loop spans 11 amino acids. Written as DNA, the CDR3 is TGTGCTAGTGGCCCTCCCCTGGAGCAGTACTTC. Translating it yields CASGPPLEQYF.

The chain employs TRBV5-1 and TRBJ2-7, with D uncertain. Trimming removed 4 bases at V and 4 bases at J, with 15 bases between. CDR3 size: 14 residues. Germline CDR1 reads SGHRS; CDR2 reads YFSETQ. This CDR3 reads CASSTMTLNYEQYF. CDR3 DNA sequence: TGCGCCAGCAGCACCATGACACTTAATTACGAGCAGTACTTC.

This clone showed up just once. CDR3 bases: TGTGCCAGTAGTATAACCCGGACTAGCATCGATACGCAGTATTTT. As protein: CASSITRTSIDTQYF. The chain has TRBV19 and TRBJ2-3; 8 positions match TRBD2. The germline V gene has CDR1 LNHDA and CDR2 SQIVND (reference sequence). V trimming: 2 bases; J trimming: 6 bases; junction bases outside the gene matches: 7. The CDR3 has 15 amino acids.

This chain links TRBV29-1 with TRBJ1-2, with D perhaps matching TRBD1 (5 bases). Germline V gene sequence: CDR1 SQVTM, CDR2 ANQGSEA. This CDR3 has 14 residues. Trimming took 7 bases from V and 7 from J, leaving 22 bases between them. The CDR3, as DNA: TGCAGCGCGGGGGACGGGGTAGGGTTCTCTGGCTACACCTTC. As protein: CSAGDGVGFSGYTF. The complete variable domain, with remaining parts taken from reference TRBV29-1 and TRBJ1-2, reads SAVISQKPSRDICQRGTSLTIQCQVDSQVTMMFWYRQQPGQSLTLIATANQGSEATYESGFVIDKFPISRPNLTFSTLTVSNMSPEDSSIYLCSAGDGVGFSGYTFGSGTRLTVV.

This chain connects TRBV5-1 to TRBJ1-2; 10 nucleotides match TRBD1. Looked up from germline, CDR1 is SGHRS and CDR2 is YFSETQ. There are 18 residues in the CDR3. The trim removed 2 bases at V and 3 bases at J, leaving 13 bases unmatched. The CDR3 is CASSLGGTGDLSYYGYTF. For the CDR3, the DNA is TGCGCCAGCAGCTTAGGCGGGACAGGGGATCTTTCTTACTATGGCTACACCTTC.

V usage is TRBV5-3 and J usage is TRBJ1-4; 10 bases fit TRBD1. TRBV5-3 is an open reading frame, and its role is uncertain. The CDR3 extends over 11 amino acids. The V gene end was trimmed by 10 bases and the J gene end by 8 bases; junction bases not matched to a gene: 2. CDR3 in DNA: TGTGCCCGGACAGGGGGGGAAAAACTGTTTTTT. It yields the protein CARTGGEKLFF.

The chain has TRBV5-1 and TRBJ2-1; TRBD1 might be the D (5 bases). The CDR3 is made up of 14 amino acids. Trimming took off 5 bases at V and 0 bases at J, with 9 bases between the two ends. In germline, CDR1 is SGHRS, CDR2 YFSETQ. CDR3 residues: CASRRDSSYNEQFF. CDR3 sequence (DNA): TGCGCCAGCAGGAGAGACAGCTCCTACAATGAGCAGTTCTTC.

The V and J genes are TRBV19 and TRBJ1-4; D not certain. Per germline, CDR1 LNHDA and CDR2 SQIVND (reference sequence). CDR3 size: 14 residues. With 8 bases removed from V and 4 bases from J, the gap between germline ends came to 14 bases. Here the CDR3 reads CASSARRYNEKLFF. The CDR3 bases are TGTGCCAGTTCTGCGCGGAGATATAATGAAAAACTGTTTTTT.

This clone was seen a single time. The chain couples TRBV28 to TRBJ1-5; 8 nucleotides match TRBD1. This CDR3 is built from 16 residues. The junction had 7 bases not matched to a gene; V was cut back by 2 bases and J by 4 bases. Germline CDR1 is MDHEN and CDR2 is SYDVKM. This CDR3 reads CASSLIGQGINQPQHF. The DNA for the CDR3 is TGTGCCAGCAGTTTAATAGGACAGGGAATTAATCAGCCCCAGCATTTT.

The CDR3 region is CASRPDAGTGEGTQYF. DNA for the CDR3: TGTGCCAGCAGACCTGATGCTGGGACAGGGGAAGGTACGCAGTATTTT. The chain carries TRBV25-1 and TRBJ2-3; 10 bases align to TRBD1. This CDR3 comprises 16 residues. The germline CDR1 and CDR2 sequences are MGHDK and SYGVNS. Trimming removed 6 bases from V and 8 bases from J; junction bases left unmatched: 14. The complete variable domain, with remaining parts taken from reference TRBV25-1 and TRBJ2-3, reads EADIYQTPRYLVIGTGKKITLECSQTMGHDKMYWYQQDPGMELHLIHYSYGVNSTEKGDLSSESTVSRIRTEHFPLTLESARPSHTSQYLCASRPDAGTGEGTQYFGPGTRLTVL.

Only one count was recorded for this clone. This chain links TRBV13 with TRBJ2-7; D remains unclear. The CDR3 spans 13 residues. Germline loops: CDR1 PRHDT, CDR2 FYEKMQ (reference sequence). With 5 bases removed from V and 3 bases from J, the gap between germline ends came to 11 bases. DNA for the CDR3: TGTGCCAGCAGCCCACCTAACCTCTACGAGCAGTACTTC. This sequence encodes CASSPPNLYEQYF.

V is TRBV9 and J is TRBJ2-1; TRBD2 agrees at 7 bases. The CDR3 length is 15 residues. J lost 2 bases, V lost 0 bases, and 2 bases had no gene match. The germline V gene encodes CDR1 SGDLS and CDR2 YYNGEE. For the CDR3, the DNA is TGTGCCAGCAGCGTAGGGGGGGGGACCTACAATGAGCAGTTCTTC. It codes for CASSVGGGTYNEQFF.

The chain couples TRBV7-7 to TRBJ2-3; 7 bases are shared with TRBD1. CDR1 is SSHAT, CDR2 FNYEAQ, per germline (reference sequence). V shed 5 bases and J 4 bases; nucleotides not matched to a gene: 6. This CDR3 has 14 residues. In nucleotides, the CDR3 is TGTGCCAGCAGCCCAGGGGGATTAGCAGATACGCAGTATTTT. Protein: CASSPGGLADTQYF.

In this sample, this clone is medium-sized. The gene calls are TRBV18 and TRBJ1-5; 7 nucleotides line up with TRBD1. Germline assignment: CDR1 KGHSH and CDR2 LQKENI. Trimming cost V 0 bases and J 3 bases; bases outside gene matches: 2. There are 15 residues in the CDR3. The CDR3 sequence is CASSPPDRANQPQHF. The CDR3 bases are TGTGCCAGCTCACCACCTGACAGGGCCAATCAGCCCCAGCATTTT.

This clone was detected once. The chain is built from TRBV5-1 and TRBJ2-3; perhaps TRBD1 as D (6 bases). V was shortened by 1 base and J by 0 bases, with 15 bases between the two germline ends. Germline CDR1 and CDR2: SGHRS and YFSETQ. There are 17 residues in the CDR3. CDR3 region: CASSLRPTGSSTDTQYF. The CDR3 coding sequence is TGCGCCAGCAGCTTGCGCCCGACAGGCTCTAGCACAGATACGCAGTATTTT.

J is TRBJ2-1 and V is TRBV18; 9 bases fit TRBD2. The CDR3 sequence is 14 residues long. Germline V lookup: CDR1 KGHSH, CDR2 LQKENI. The V gene end was trimmed by 3 bases and the J gene end by 6 bases; junction bases not matched to a gene: 3. CDR3 sequence reads: CASSPGTSRNEQFF. In DNA form, the CDR3 reads TGTGCCAGCTCACCTGGGACTAGCCGCAATGAGCAGTTCTTC. Full variable domain (remainder filled in from reference TRBV18 and TRBJ2-1): NAGVMQNPRHLVRRRGQEARLRCSPMKGHSHVYWYRQLPEEGLKFMVYLQKENIIDESGMPKERFSAEFPKEGPSILRIQQVVRGDSAAYFCASSPGTSRNEQFFGPGTRLTVL.

This clone occurred once. V gene TRBV19 combines with J gene TRBJ2-5, with D perhaps TRBD1 (5 bases). Germline CDR1 reads LNHDA; CDR2 reads SQIVND (reference sequence). This CDR3 spans 14 amino acids. The V end was cut by 3 bases, the J end by 1 base, with 9 bases between. The CDR3 region is CASSILDSQETQYF. The CDR3 DNA follows: TGTGCCAGTAGTATTCTTGACAGCCAAGAGACCCAGTACTTC.

The chain carries TRBV19 and TRBJ2-5; unclear D gene. The CDR3 contains 15 residues. Germline values: CDR1 LNHDA, CDR2 SQIVND (reference sequence). V shed 3 bases and J shed 2 bases, with 13 bases lying between them. The CDR3 spells CASSMGARLQETQYF. The CDR3 bases are TGTGCCAGTAGTATGGGCGCGCGTCTACAAGAGACCCAGTACTTC.

The CDR3 region has the DNA TGTGCCATCAGTGAGTCCGACAGGGATACTGAAGCTTTCTTT. Its protein is CAISESDRDTEAFF. The chain joins TRBV10-3 to TRBJ1-1, with 7 positions matching TRBD1. V was clipped by 0 bases and J by 5 bases; unmatched bases: 3. The V gene's germline CDR1 is ENHRY and CDR2 SYGVKD. This CDR3 has 14 amino acids.

The gene calls are TRBV6-4 and TRBJ1-5, with D perhaps TRBD1 (5 bases). Looked up from germline, CDR1 is MRHNA and CDR2 is SNTAGT. There are 16 residues in the CDR3. V lost 0 bases and J 3 bases, leaving 12 bases between the germline ends. Here the CDR3 DNA reads TGTGCCAGCAGTGACTCGATTCTGGACACCAATCAGCCCCAGCATTTT. Protein product: CASSDSILDTNQPQHF.

The chain combines TRBV6-1 with TRBJ2-3; 11 positions match TRBD1. The J segment lost 3 bases and the V segment lost 7 bases, leaving 6 bases of the junction unmatched. This CDR3 has 15 amino acids. CDR1 MNHNS and CDR2 SASEGT come from the germline V gene. CDR3 residues: CASTEGQGATDTQYF. The CDR3 DNA is TGTGCCAGCACCGAAGGACAGGGGGCGACAGATACGCAGTATTTT.

The rearrangement uses TRBV4-3 and TRBJ2-3, with D unresolved. Germline CDR1 reads LGHNA; CDR2 reads YSLEER. The V end was cut by 0 bases, the J end by 2 bases, with 12 bases between. CDR3 size: 16 residues. CDR3 nucleotide sequence: TGCGCCAGCAGCCAAGATGCTACGTTAAACACAGATACGCAGTATTTT. Translating it yields CASSQDATLNTDTQYF.

The chain combines TRBV28 with TRBJ1-5, with a tentative D call TRBD1 (5 bases). CDR3 size: 12 residues. Germline loops: CDR1 MDHEN, CDR2 SYDVKM. Trimming pared 5 bases from V and 6 bases from J, leaving 8 bases between. CDR3 sequence (DNA): TGTGCCAGCAGTCAGGGACTTCAGCCCCAGCATTTT. Translating it yields CASSQGLQPQHF. Combining the CDR3 with reference TRBV28 and TRBJ1-5 gives the whole variable domain DVKVTQSSRYLVKRTGEKVFLECVQDMDHENMFWYRQDPGLGLRLIYFSYDVKMKEKGDIPEGYSVSREKKERFSLILESASTNQTSMYLCASSQGLQPQHFGDGTRLSIL.